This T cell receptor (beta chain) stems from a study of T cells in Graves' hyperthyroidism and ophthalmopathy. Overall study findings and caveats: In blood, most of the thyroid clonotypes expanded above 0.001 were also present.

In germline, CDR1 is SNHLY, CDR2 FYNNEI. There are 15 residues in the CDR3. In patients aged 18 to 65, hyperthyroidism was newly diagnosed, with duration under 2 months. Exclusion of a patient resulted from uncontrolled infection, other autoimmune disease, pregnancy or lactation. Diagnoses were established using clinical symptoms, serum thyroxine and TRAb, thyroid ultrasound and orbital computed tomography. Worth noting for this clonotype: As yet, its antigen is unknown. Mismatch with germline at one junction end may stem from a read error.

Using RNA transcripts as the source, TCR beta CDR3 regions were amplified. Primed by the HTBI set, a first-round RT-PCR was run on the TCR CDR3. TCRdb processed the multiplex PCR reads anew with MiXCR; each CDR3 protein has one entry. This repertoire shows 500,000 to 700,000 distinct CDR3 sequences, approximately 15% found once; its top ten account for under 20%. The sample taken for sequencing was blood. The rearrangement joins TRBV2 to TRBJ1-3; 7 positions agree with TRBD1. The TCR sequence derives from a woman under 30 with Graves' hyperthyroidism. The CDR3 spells CASRVTGSAGNAIYF. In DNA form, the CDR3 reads TGTGCCAGCAGAGTGACAGGGTCTGCGGGAAACGCCATATATTTT.